This T cell receptor beta chain was documented in a study of early T cells in non-severe SARS-CoV-2 infection (dated by TCRdb to 2020 to 2022). Regarding the complete study: TCR sequencing used bulk RNA from unsorted whole blood, so alpha and beta chains could not be paired. Findings and caveats that apply to the study as a whole: VDJdb matching was skewed toward anti-spike CD8 responses and likely underestimated virus-specific expansions by missing private and CD4 specificities.

Libraries were built with 5' RACE. Instrument on record: NextSeq 500. In the TCR library protocol, unique molecular identifiers were attached to individual cDNA molecules to correct for PCR bias and sequencing error. Both TCR alpha and beta chains were sequenced, and tight co-correlation was observed between alpha and beta sequence abundances in each sample. In the paper's pipeline: Decombinator V4 was used to annotate TCR sequences for V gene, J gene and CDR3. TCRs were defined as expanded if a significant change between any two time points was detected under a Poisson model with p below 0.0001. TCR abundances were normalised to the total number of TCRs sequenced per sample and expressed as counts per million. TRAV1-2 paired with TRAJ12, TRAJ20 or TRAJ33 defined MAIT TCRs, while TRAV10 paired with TRAJ18 defined iNKT TCRs. VDJdb, accessed 1 November 2021, was searched for CMV, EBV and SARS-CoV-2 annotated TCRs, with TCRs annotated for multiple antigens excluded. Clones were called with MiXCR by TCRdb after fastp trimmed the public reads at Q25, and only in-frame beta chains were retained. Duplicate CDR3 protein sequences are folded into a single record with the most common DNA and genes. These V and J calls derive from TCRdb rather than the authors' analysis. The sample has 90,000 to 120,000 distinct CDR3 sequences on record, approximately 12% of them singletons. 6.5% to 8% of the sample rests with the top ten.

Note on this clonotype: There is no known antigen for this receptor. The input lacks base qualities; no much larger clone sits a single base away.

Set within a cohort of healthcare workers in London, UK, this nested case-control study involved weekly PCR testing of nasopharyngeal swabs along with blood sampling. Between 23 and 31 March 2020, the week of the UK lockdown, healthcare workers were enrolled and then followed up weekly for as long as 16 weeks. Trimming takes 7 bases from V and 3 bases from J, and the germline ends sit 13 bases apart. From cysteine to phenylalanine, the CDR3 is 13 amino acids long. Only CDR3 DNA is held: 39 bases, read in frame from base 1. The CDR1 and CDR2 encoded by the germline V gene are MNHNS and SASEGT. In this chain, TRBV6-1 is recombined with TRBJ2-7; confidence is insufficient to name the D gene. This TCR derives from an adult who was a healthcare worker with PCR-confirmed SARS-CoV-2 infection or an uninfected control (not recorded which). The specimen sequenced was whole blood. The DNA sequence reads TGTGCCAGCATGGGTTCGGGTAACTACGAGCAGTACTTC. Its amino acids are CASMGSGNYEQYF.